This TCR beta chain was sequenced in a study of long-term antiretroviral therapy in people with HIV. Points from the study as a whole: Information pertaining to ART adherence, viral resistance or therapeutic modifications was not obtained. CDR3 length ranges were narrower in HIV repertoires than in controls. Post-ART samples showed increased diversity that remained below transplant donor control levels.

Sequencing relied on immunoSEQ assay v3.0, run at survey level. Produced via immunoSEQ multiplex PCR; TCRdb's table is partial and in-frame only. The sample includes 18,000 or so clones, approximately 92% of them seen just once. The CDR3 extends over 13 amino acids. CDR1 is ENHRY and CDR2 is SYGVKD in the germline V gene. Details on this clone: Its antigen remains unknown. One junction end does not reproduce the germline sequence, and a read error may be involved.

This chain uses TRBV10-3 with TRBJ1-1, with 12 bases identical to TRBD1. This clonotype originated in a man in his forties or fifties with HIV. The sample in question was unsorted PBMCs, obtained 4.2 years after starting antiretroviral therapy. The CDR3 spells CAIRLGQGAEAFF. CDR3 coding DNA: TGTGCCATCAGACTGGGACAGGGGGCTGAGGCTTTCTTT.